This entry lists 3 T cell receptor beta chains sequenced from one sample in a study of blood T cells in healthy people across ages. Sample-barcoded 5' priming and a J-beta primer mix drove a second PCR of about 6 to 11 cycles. TCRdb recomputed calls from the 5' RACE reads with MiXCR, one row per CDR3 protein. The table includes approximately 900,000 distinct CDR3 sequences, 25% to 30% detected once. The same data also went into a second study, on T cells of mothers and their children.

Sequencing was carried out using blood. The receptors were gathered from a woman in her forties in good health.

The genes are TRBV5-1 and TRBJ2-2, with D hard to call. Germline V gene data show CDR1 as SGHRS and CDR2 as YFSETQ. The ends were cut back, 0 bases at V and 2 bases at J, with 8 bases in the middle. This CDR3 spans 15 amino acids. The CDR3 here is CASSLDPRNTGELFF. CDR3 sequence (DNA): TGCGCCAGCAGCTTGGATCCGAGAAACACCGGGGAGCTGTTTTTT.

The table lists this clonotype with a count of one. The rearrangement joins TRBV28 to TRBJ1-1, with 7 bases identical to TRBD1. Germline V gene lookup returns CDR1 MDHEN and CDR2 SYDVKM. Germline trimming cut 5 bases from V and 9 bases from J; bases unmatched to any gene: 12. The CDR3 consists of 14 residues. The CDR3 nucleotides read TGTGCCAGCAGTGCCCTGGGACAGTCCCTAAAAGCTTTCTTT. It codes for CASSALGQSLKAFF.

This clonotype has more than one count but fewer than ten. The CDR3 is CASSRERGGTDTQYF. In DNA, the CDR3 is TGTGCCAGCTCTCGGGAGCGGGGGGGCACAGATACGCAGTATTTT. The rearrangement links TRBV6-1 to TRBJ2-3, with 9 bases lining up with TRBD2. This CDR3 contains 15 residues. The junction had 7 bases not matched to a gene; V was cut back by 8 bases and J by 1 base. Germline-derived CDR1 and CDR2 are MNHNS and SASEGT.